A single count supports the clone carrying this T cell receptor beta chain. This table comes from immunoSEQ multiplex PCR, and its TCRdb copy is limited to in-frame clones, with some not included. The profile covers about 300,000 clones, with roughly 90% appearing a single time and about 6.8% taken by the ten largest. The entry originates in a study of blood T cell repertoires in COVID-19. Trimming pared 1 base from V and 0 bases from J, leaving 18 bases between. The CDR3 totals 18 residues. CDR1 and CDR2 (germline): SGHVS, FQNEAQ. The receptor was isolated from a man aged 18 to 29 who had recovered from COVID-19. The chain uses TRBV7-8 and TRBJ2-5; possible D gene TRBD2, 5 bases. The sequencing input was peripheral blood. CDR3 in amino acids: CASSLEVATTQNQETQYF. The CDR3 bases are TGTGCCAGCAGCTTAGAGGTAGCGACAACGCAGAACCAAGAGACCCAGTACTTC.